This T cell receptor beta chain is drawn from a study of PD-1 blockade in classical Hodgkin lymphoma. This CDR3 contains 15 residues. The V gene's germline CDR1 is MNHEY and CDR2 SVGAGI. Study results and caveats: Exclusion applied to patients who initiated nivolumab less than 1 year following ASCT.

The patients all showed relapse after autologous stem cell transplantation, while their brentuximab vedotin exposure varied. Thawed PBMCs were the source of CD4+ T cells, purified by magnetic negative selection. This clone was detected once. Its antigen remains unknown. A read error may produce the germline difference seen at one junction end. Sequencing used immunoSEQ multiplex PCR; TCRdb keeps in-frame clones, though not all of them. This sample has 25,000 to 30,000 clones, with over 65% found just once. This specimen consisted of CD4+ T cells from blood, obtained at baseline. The TCR originated in a human donor with classical Hodgkin lymphoma. The chain has TRBV6-5 and TRBJ1-2; TRBD1 matches 10 bases. CDR3 amino acids: CASSNSGTGVGGYTF. In DNA form, the CDR3 reads TGTGCCAGCAGTAACTCAGGGACAGGGGTTGGTGGCTACACCTTC.